The following is a TCR beta chain sequence with its context. These data originate in a study of blood T cell repertoires in COVID-19. Overall study context: PBMCs, B-cell-depleted T cells, or T cells provided the cDNA or gDNA that made up the material.

Per the germline V gene, CDR1 is SGDLS and CDR2 is YYNGEE. The CDR3 is 13 residues long. Trimming stripped 4 bases from V and 9 bases from J, with 11 bases between. In the authors' methods: Reference gene primers were amplified, and this amplification served to estimate nucleated cell counts. Sequenced by immunoSEQ multiplex PCR; TCRdb stores in-frame clones only, minus some. V and J calls plus clone size are reproduced from that table; the DNA served to infer D and trimming. The table shows roughly 140,000 clones, with more than 70% occurring only once. This chain joins TRBV9 and TRBJ1-6; D gene unclear. Material: peripheral blood. The TCR was taken from a woman aged 45-59 years with acute or convalescent COVID-19. CDR3 sequence: CASSPTTLSPLHF. The CDR3 DNA reads TGTGCCAGCAGCCCCACGACTCTTTCACCCCTCCACTTT.